This T cell receptor beta chain comes out of a study of T cell responses to AZD1222 COVID-19 vaccine (dated by TCRdb to the early 2020s). The study in broad terms: AZD1222 recipients given second doses at about 4 weeks or at about 12 weeks were pooled, since spike-specific TCR depth and breadth were not found to differ between the two schedules. TCR sequencing covered about 230 trial participants: 207 given two doses of AZD1222 and 26 given two doses of MenACWY control vaccine. Enrollment into the trials was organized by age into subgroups of 18-55, 56-69 and 70-plus years, and those subgroups contained approximately 160, 26 and 62 TCR-sequenced participants, respectively. Overall study outcomes, separate from this receptor: Epitopes outside the regions mutated in the B.1.351 and B.1.1.7 variants were reportedly recognized by nearly half of the unique spike-specific TCRs. The whole spike protein was spanned by vaccine-associated CD4 TCRs, and dominant responses were seen in regions 160-218 and 743-854. After two AZD1222 doses, spike-specific TCR breadth and depth were significantly higher than at day 0 and than in MenACWY recipients. The 56-69-year group was small, and its depth increase did not reach significance, likely because of low power. Only a handful of AZD1222 recipients were SARS-CoV-2 seropositive at baseline, limiting conclusions about previously exposed vaccinees. Most participants were white British and females outnumbered males, and the authors suggested that clonal diversity may have been underestimated. Because no samples from the day 14 peak response were available, repertoires could be characterized only after the peak T cell response.

Its CDR3 holds 15 amino acids, cysteine through phenylalanine. CDR3 DNA is the only sequence kept; it has 45 bases, read in frame from the first base. After removal of 6 bases from V and 7 bases from J, the junction retains 10 bases not matched to a gene. CDR1 LNHDA and CDR2 SQIVND were looked up in the germline V gene (reference sequence). The CDR3 regions of human TCRbeta chains were subjected to immunosequencing. For the original study's pipeline: TCRs in the repertoires were matched against a reference library of SARS-CoV-2-specific TCRs that had been generated with the MIRA antigen-specificity platform. Breadth was defined as the fraction of unique TCRs that were SARS-CoV-2-associated. Depth was defined as the fraction of total T cells that were SARS-CoV-2-associated. Using the MIRA data, each spike-specific TCR was mapped to the spike region that the TCR reacts to and placed in a CD4 or CD8 class. Log10-transformed breadth and depth values were compared by one-way ANOVA with Sidak's multiple comparisons tests. TCRdb mirrors the immuneACCESS table, restricted to in-frame sequences. Some clones are absent from its copies; in checked studies, under half trace to an unresolved V gene, and the reason for the others is unknown. D and trimming were read from the DNA, whereas the V and J calls and clone size are those reported in that table. The sample table lists under 75,000 clones, approximately 84% of them with a count of one. The ten largest account for 17% of the sample.

The table lists this clone with a count of one. It lacks a known antigen. Per-base quality was not reported, and no clone a single base away is much larger than it. The sample's time point label is to be understood as: baseline before first vaccination. Vaccinee samples came from UK trials COV001 and COV002, including a single-blind randomized controlled phase 2/3 trial of AZD1222 (ChAdOx1 nCoV-19) in healthy adults. For TCRbeta chain sequencing, PBMC samples from trial participants were taken at day 0 and at day 28 after the second dose. Sequences were derived from peripheral blood, sampled on day 0 of AZD1222 vaccination. The TCR originated in an adult in good health. The chain joins TRBV19 to TRBJ2-1; 9 nucleotides in the junction match TRBD1. CDR3 region: CASRSGQGNYNEQFF. Read as DNA, the sequence is TGTGCCAGTAGGAGTGGACAGGGGAATTATAATGAGCAGTTCTTC.